The 12 T cell receptor beta chains presented below share a single source sample, sequenced in a study of PD-1 blockade in classical Hodgkin lymphoma. The table came from immunoSEQ multiplex PCR; TCRdb's copy has only in-frame clones and leaves some out. The table includes just over 60,000 clones, around 88% detected once. Each patient relapsed following autologous stem cell transplantation, and prior brentuximab vedotin exposure differed. The sample consisted of peripheral blood mononuclear cells (PBMCs), taken at baseline. The origin of the receptors is a human donor with classical Hodgkin lymphoma.

The V and J genes are TRBV7-2 and TRBJ1-1; a possible D gene is TRBD1 (6 bases). This CDR3 spans 16 amino acids. Germline CDR1 reads SGHTA; CDR2 reads FQGNSA. V lost 2 bases to trimming and J lost 6 bases, with 19 bases between them. This CDR3 reads CASSLPGDNWAAEAFF. The DNA for the CDR3 is TGTGCCAGCAGCTTACCAGGGGACAACTGGGCAGCTGAAGCTTTCTTT.

This sequence joins TRBV7-9 and TRBJ2-4; TRBD2 matches 10 bases. This CDR3 has 14 residues. Germline values: CDR1 SEHNR, CDR2 FQNEAQ (reference sequence). With V trimmed by 5 bases and J by 6 bases, 4 bases remained unmatched. CDR3 coding DNA: TGTGCCAGCAGCGAACTAGCGGGGATAAACATTCAGTACTTC. Encoded protein: CASSELAGINIQYF.

This clone has only one observation. The rearrangement joins TRBV5-6 to TRBJ2-1; D ambiguous. The germline gives CDR1 SGHDT, CDR2 YYEEEE. Trimming left V 1 base short and J 0 bases short, with 14 bases between. This CDR3 is 17 amino acids long. The CDR3 nucleotides are TGTGCCAGCAGCTTGCCAGGCGTCAAGAGCTCCTACAATGAGCAGTTCTTC. This sequence encodes CASSLPGVKSSYNEQFF.

V is TRBV27 and J is TRBJ1-2; 7 positions match TRBD1. Trimming took 4 bases from V and 3 from J; bases not matched to a gene: 8. This CDR3 has 15 residues. CDR1 is MNHEY and CDR2 is SMNVEV in the germline V gene (reference sequence). CDR3 sequence reads: CASSSPRDSYYGYTF. The CDR3 nucleotides are TGTGCCAGCAGTTCTCCTAGGGACAGTTACTATGGCTACACCTTC.

This chain uses TRBV6-5 with TRBJ2-6, with a tentative D call TRBD2 (5 bases). V lost 4 bases, J lost 0 bases, and 7 bases lay in between. Germline V gene sequence: CDR1 MNHEY, CDR2 SVGAGI. The CDR3 sequence is 15 residues long. Here the CDR3 reads CASSSAGSGANVLTF. CDR3 sequence (DNA): TGTGCCAGCAGTTCCGCGGGCTCTGGGGCCAACGTCCTGACTTTC.

This clone was seen only a few times. The chain recombines TRBV6-1 with TRBJ1-5; 12 positions agree with TRBD1. The germline V gene encodes CDR1 MNHNS and CDR2 SASEGT. The ends lost 3 bases at V and 7 bases at J; junction bases unmatched: 4. CDR3 length: 15 residues. In DNA form, the CDR3 reads TGTGCCAGCAGTGAGGGGACAGGGGGCGGGCAGCCCCAGCATTTT. Translated: CASSEGTGGGQPQHF.

In the case of this clone: The sample contains more than one DNA sequence encoding this CDR3. V gene TRBV28 combines with J gene TRBJ2-7, with TRBD2 identical over 7 bases. V shed 4 bases, J shed 6 bases, and the junction held 0 bases outside the gene matches. The germline V gene has CDR1 MDHEN and CDR2 SYDVKM. The CDR3 has 11 residues. DNA for the CDR3: TGTGCCAGCAGTTGGGGGGGCGAGCAGTACTTC. Amino acids: CASSWGGEQYF.

This chain links TRBV27 with TRBJ1-5; D remains unclear. This CDR3 comprises 13 residues. Trimming removed 5 bases from V and 5 bases from J, with 10 bases in between. Germline V CDR1 and CDR2: MNHEY, SMNVEV (reference sequence). The CDR3 reads CASSITVHQPQHF. For the CDR3, the DNA is TGTGCCAGCAGTATTACCGTCCATCAGCCCCAGCATTTT.

The chain couples TRBV7-9 to TRBJ1-6; possibly TRBD1 for D (5 bases). Germline V gene sequence: CDR1 SEHNR, CDR2 FQNEAQ (reference sequence). The CDR3 is 18 amino acids. Trimming shortened V by 3 bases and J by 9 bases, and 24 bases separated the two germline ends. Here the CDR3 reads CASSLVGELGFWISPLHF. The DNA of the CDR3 is TGTGCCAGCAGCTTGGTGGGGGAGCTAGGGTTTTGGATTTCACCCCTCCACTTT. Combining the CDR3 with reference TRBV7-9 and TRBJ1-6 gives the whole variable domain DTGVSQNPRHKITKRGQNVTFRCDPISEHNRLYWYRQTLGQGPEFLTYFQNEAQLEKSRLLSDRFSAERPKGSFSTLEIQRTEQGDSAMYLCASSLVGELGFWISPLHFGNGTRLTVT.

The V gene is TRBV27, the J gene TRBJ1-1; 7 bases line up with TRBD1. The length of the CDR3 is 13 residues. Germline CDR1 is MNHEY and CDR2 is SMNVEV (reference sequence). V lost 7 bases, J lost 3 bases, and 5 bases stayed unmatched. The DNA of the CDR3 is TGTGCCAGCAAGGTAGACAGGGACACTGAAGCTTTCTTT. Protein sequence: CASKVDRDTEAFF.

This chain joins TRBV27 and TRBJ2-5; D tentatively reads TRBD1 or TRBD2 (5 bases each). Germline assignment: CDR1 MNHEY and CDR2 SMNVEV (reference sequence). The ends were cut back, 7 bases at V and 0 bases at J, with 6 bases in the middle. The CDR3 runs to 12 residues. The CDR3 protein is CASMGHQETQYF. DNA for the CDR3: TGTGCCAGCATGGGACACCAAGAGACCCAGTACTTC.

This clone was observed once. CDR3 loop: CASSPQGGSYGYTF. CDR3 DNA: TGTGCCAGCAGTCCGCAGGGGGGGTCTTATGGCTACACCTTC. J is TRBJ1-2 and V is TRBV6-5; 7 bases map to TRBD1. V dropped 5 bases and J dropped 5; count of bases not matched to a gene: 8. Germline V gene data show CDR1 as MNHEY and CDR2 as SVGAGI. CDR3 length: 14 amino acids.